This T cell receptor (beta chain) comes out of a study of blood T cells in healthy people across ages. This CDR3 contains 13 residues. V dropped 1 base and J dropped 3 bases, with 6 bases sitting between them. The V gene's germline CDR1 is SGHTA and CDR2 FQGTGA. Individuals who donated were healthy Caucasians from Russia aged roughly 6 to 90. Researchers collected around 10 milliliters of peripheral blood from every single donor. A sample-barcoded 5' primer and a J-beta primer mix were used in a second PCR of roughly 6 to 12 cycles. TCRdb re-called the 5' RACE reads with MiXCR, one entry per CDR3 protein. This sample has hundreds of thousands of distinct CDR3 sequences; around 43% occur once, and the top ten carry roughly 19%. As for this clonotype: A single base separates this from a much larger clone, so it may be a read error.

Sequencing used blood. This TCR derives from a man between 60 and 70 years old in good health. The V and J genes are TRBV7-3 and TRBJ2-5; D not certain. The CDR3 region is CASSLNYKETQYF. DNA of the CDR3: TGTGCCAGCAGCTTAAATTACAAAGAGACCCAGTACTTC.